Below are 30 T cell receptor beta chains sequenced from a single sample in a study of T cell repertoires in cytomegalovirus infection. Via MiXCR, TCRdb re-called the reads, giving one row per CDR3 protein. The sample has roughly 320,000 distinct CDR3 sequences, over 7.5% seen once. Sequencing was performed on PBMCs. These receptors were obtained from a human donor in good health (CMV status not recorded). Some clones in this sample may be carry-over from other donors' samples.

The J gene is TRBJ1-2, the V gene TRBV6-1; no clear D. Germline V gives CDR1 MNHNS, CDR2 SASEGT. Trimming cost V 11 bases and J 0 bases, with 16 bases left between them. The CDR3 extends over 14 amino acids. Here the CDR3 reads CASRMDGANYGYTF. In nucleotides, the CDR3 is TGTGCCTCACGGATGGACGGGGCTAACTATGGCTACACCTTC.

A few counts support this clonotype. The chain uses TRBV27 and TRBJ1-1; tentatively, D is TRBD1 (5 bases). CDR1 and CDR2 (germline): MNHEY, SMNVEV (reference sequence). CDR3 length: 15 residues. V was clipped by 0 bases and J by 3 bases, with 11 bases between them. The CDR3 DNA sequence: TGTGCCAGCAGTTTATCGCAGGGCGGCGACACTGAAGCTTTCTTT. Its protein product is CASSLSQGGDTEAFF.

The sample holds many counts of this clonotype. The chain employs TRBV20-1 and TRBJ1-4; TRBD1 might be the D (6 bases). In germline, CDR1 is DFQATT, CDR2 SNEGSKA (reference sequence). The CDR3 is made up of 18 amino acids. V lost 0 bases and J lost 0, with 17 bases in between. CDR3 DNA sequence: TGCAGTGCTAGAGATGCAACAGGGAATCGAGCAACTAATGAAAAACTGTTTTTT. Translation: CSARDATGNRATNEKLFF.

In its sample, this clonotype was seen a few times. J is TRBJ2-5 and V is TRBV7-8; TRBD2 matches 10 bases. The CDR3 has 17 residues. Trimming took 1 base from V and 5 from J; bases not matched to a gene: 10. Germline CDR1 SGHVS, CDR2 FQNEAQ. The CDR3, as DNA: TGTGCCAGCAGCTTAGTAGGGACTAGCGCCCCCGGTGAGACCCAGTACTTC. Protein sequence: CASSLVGTSAPGETQYF.

This clonotype occurred a few times. CDR3 in amino acids: CSARQGGGELFF. The CDR3 coding sequence is TGCAGTGCTAGGCAGGGCGGAGGGGAGCTGTTTTTT. The rearrangement links TRBV20-1 to TRBJ2-2; D perhaps matches TRBD1 (5 bases). Per germline, CDR1 DFQATT and CDR2 SNEGSKA (reference sequence). The CDR3 length is 12 residues. V was cut by 3 bases and J by 8 bases, with 10 bases left in between.

This clonotype was observed many times. The rearrangement links TRBV20-1 to TRBJ1-3; D is unclear. The V and J ends lost 7 bases and 11 bases respectively, with 9 bases between them. There are 9 residues in the CDR3. Germline CDR1 is DFQATT and CDR2 is SNEGSKA (reference sequence). The CDR3, as DNA: TGCAGTGTAGGTTACCCCATATATTTT. This codes for CSVGYPIYF.

V and J are TRBV19 and TRBJ2-2, with a weak D call TRBD1 (7 bases). This CDR3 has 16 amino acids. The ends were cut back, 6 bases at V and 4 bases at J, with 18 bases in the middle. CDR1 is LNHDA and CDR2 is SQIVND in the germline V gene (reference sequence). The DNA for the CDR3 is TGTGCCAGTAGGGAGGGACAGCGAAGAGGCACCGGGGAGCTGTTTTTT. Its protein product is CASREGQRRGTGELFF.

Many counts were recorded for this clonotype. This rearrangement joins TRBV7-2 to TRBJ2-7; D unclear. V gave up 3 bases and J gave up 2 bases, with 5 bases separating them. The CDR3 totals 12 residues. Germline CDR1 and CDR2: SGHTA and FQGNSA. The CDR3 reads CASSFTTYEQYF. CDR3 nucleotides: TGTGCCAGCAGCTTTACAACCTACGAGCAGTACTTC.

This clonotype has a handful of counts. V and J are TRBV15 and TRBJ2-7; 8 bases match TRBD1. J was trimmed by 6 bases and V by 3 bases; bases with no gene match: 4. CDR3 length equals 13 residues. From germline, CDR1 is LNHNV and CDR2 YYDKDF (reference sequence). The CDR3 DNA reads as TGTGCCACCAGCAGGGACAGGGATTTCGAGCAGTACTTC. It translates to CATSRDRDFEQYF.

This clonotype was seen a handful of times. The gene calls are TRBV25-1 and TRBJ1-2; D ambiguous. Germline CDR1 and CDR2: MGHDK and SYGVNS. V was trimmed by 6 bases and J by 8 bases, leaving 16 bases between them. The CDR3 has 13 amino acids. The CDR3, as DNA: TGTGCCAGCAGACCCCCACCGCCGGGAGGCTACACCTTC. Protein product: CASRPPPPGGYTF.

This clonotype came up a few times. The chain employs TRBV6-6 and TRBJ2-3, with 7 bases that match TRBD2. The germline V gene encodes CDR1 MNHNY and CDR2 SVGAGI (reference sequence). Trimming removed 6 bases from V and 5 bases from J; junction bases left unmatched: 11. The CDR3 contains 15 residues. The CDR3, as DNA: TGTGCCAGCAGCGTAAGCGGGGTCGTAGGAGATACGCAGTATTTT. It codes for CASSVSGVVGDTQYF.

This clonotype was recorded a few times. The V and J genes are TRBV7-3 and TRBJ1-1, with a tentative D call TRBD1 (6 bases). CDR3 length: 14 amino acids. V was shortened by 6 bases and J by 7 bases, with 18 bases between the two germline ends. Looked up from germline, CDR1 is SGHTA and CDR2 is FQGTGA. CDR3 protein: CASSPETGRNEAFF. The CDR3 bases are TGTGCCAGCAGTCCAGAGACAGGTCGGAATGAAGCTTTCTTT.

This clonotype has just a few counts. This chain links TRBV6-2 or TRBV6-3 with TRBJ1-2, with 8 bases identical to TRBD1. The CDR3 is 16 residues long. From germline, CDR1 is MNHEY and CDR2 SVGEGT. V shed 0 bases and J 6 bases; nucleotides not matched to a gene: 9. The CDR3 DNA reads as TGTGCCAGCAGTTACTCGCGTGGACAGGGAGACGATGGCTACACCTTC. Protein: CASSYSRGQGDDGYTF.

This rearrangement joins TRBV5-5 to TRBJ1-5; 7 bases fit TRBD1. Losses at the gene ends were 5 bases for V and 4 bases for J; bases not matched to a gene: 9. Per the germline V gene, CDR1 is SGHKS and CDR2 is YYEKEE (reference sequence). The CDR3 loop spans 15 amino acids. CDR3 coding DNA: TGTGCCAGCAGGAGCAAGGGGACAGATAATCAGCCCCAGCATTTT. The encoded protein is CASRSKGTDNQPQHF.

This clonotype was counted between two and nine times. V is TRBV12-3 or TRBV12-4 and J is TRBJ2-5; D possibly uses TRBD1 or TRBD2 (5 bases each). The V gene lost 5 bases and the J gene lost 4 bases, with 17 bases spanning the gap. The CDR3 spans 15 residues. CDR3 sequence (DNA): TGTGCCAGCAGTCCCCGAAGAGGGGCGCGAGAGACCCAGTACTTC. Residues: CASSPRRGARETQYF.

At least ten counts were recorded for this clonotype. This chain joins TRBV5-6 and TRBJ2-1; 10 bases match TRBD2. CDR1 and CDR2 from the germline V gene are SGHDT and YYEEEE. The CDR3 sequence is 17 residues long. V lost 2 bases, J lost 9 bases, and 14 bases stayed unmatched. The DNA for the CDR3 is TGTGCCAGCAGCTTCAAATTCTCTAGCGGGGGCCCAGGTGAGCAGTTCTTC. Translation: CASSFKFSSGGPGEQFF.

This clonotype was counted many times. This sequence joins TRBV7-2 and TRBJ2-3, with 14 nucleotides matching TRBD2. From germline, CDR1 is SGHTA and CDR2 FQGNSA. V lost 5 bases to trimming and J lost 5 bases; unmatched junction nucleotides: 3. CDR3 length: 15 residues. For the CDR3, the DNA is TGTGCCAGCAGCCGGGGACTAGCGGGGGTAGATACGCAGTATTTT. Protein: CASSRGLAGVDTQYF.

The table lists this clonotype with a few counts. The rearrangement links TRBV7-2 to TRBJ1-6; D unresolved. V shed 5 bases and J shed 3 bases, with 14 bases lying between them. The germline gives CDR1 SGHTA, CDR2 FQGNSA. The CDR3 consists of 16 residues. For the CDR3, the DNA is TGTGCCAGCAGCCGTCGGGCGGGGATCTATAATTCACCCCTCCACTTT. Amino acids: CASSRRAGIYNSPLHF.

This clonotype was seen at least ten times. This chain links TRBV28 with TRBJ2-7, with D possibly matching TRBD1 (6 bases). Trimming left V 5 bases short and J 1 base short, with 15 bases between. The CDR3 is 15 residues long. The germline gives CDR1 MDHEN, CDR2 SYDVKM. The CDR3 loop reads CASSPVAGASYEQYF. Here the CDR3 DNA reads TGTGCCAGCAGTCCAGTGGCAGGGGCGTCCTACGAGCAGTACTTC.

This clonotype showed up many times. The rearrangement links TRBV4-1 to TRBJ2-1; tentative D call: TRBD2 (6 bases). The germline CDR1 and CDR2 sequences are MGHRA and YSYEKL. With 0 bases removed from V and 7 bases from J, the gap between germline ends came to 16 bases. This CDR3 comprises 16 residues. The CDR3 reads CASSQDNAGRRNEQFF. CDR3 bases: TGCGCCAGCAGCCAAGATAATGCGGGGAGAAGGAATGAGCAGTTCTTC.

A few counts support this clonotype. This sequence joins TRBV10-3 and TRBJ2-7; TRBD2 is a possible D gene (6 bases). The germline V gene encodes CDR1 ENHRY and CDR2 SYGVKD. With 2 bases removed from V and 1 base from J, the gap between germline ends came to 9 bases. This CDR3 has 14 residues. CDR3 sequence (DNA): TGTGCCATCAGTGAGAAAGGGACTTCCTACGAGCAGTACTTC. It is translated as CAISEKGTSYEQYF.

The V gene is TRBV6-2 or TRBV6-3, the J gene TRBJ2-7; D possibly uses TRBD1 or TRBD2 (5 bases each). CDR1 is MNHEY and CDR2 is SVGEGT in the germline V gene. V lost 7 bases, J lost 0 bases, and 19 bases lay in between. There are 16 residues in the CDR3. The CDR3 sequence is CASTERGRGNSYEQYF. The CDR3, as DNA: TGTGCCAGCACCGAACGGGGAAGGGGTAACTCCTACGAGCAGTACTTC.

This clonotype has more than one count but fewer than ten. This sequence joins TRBV6-5 and TRBJ2-5; 15 positions match TRBD2. V dropped 5 bases and J dropped 5; count of bases not matched to a gene: 6. Germline assignment: CDR1 MNHEY and CDR2 SVGAGI. The CDR3 runs 16 residues. CDR3 bases: TGTGCCAGCAGTCGCGTCGGACTAGCGGGGGGGGAGACCCAGTACTTC. This encodes CASSRVGLAGGETQYF.

In its sample, this clonotype was seen many times. This chain joins TRBV7-2 and TRBJ2-7; D remains ambiguous. This CDR3 comprises 16 residues. With 2 bases removed from V and 0 bases from J, the gap between germline ends came to 14 bases. CDR1 is SGHTA, CDR2 FQGNSA, per germline. CDR3 protein: CASSLKGSIFSYEQYF. The CDR3 DNA reads as TGTGCCAGCAGCTTAAAAGGGTCAATCTTCTCCTACGAGCAGTACTTC. Full variable domain (outside the CDR3, taken from reference TRBV7-2 and TRBJ2-7): GAGVSQSPSNKVTEKGKDVELRCDPISGHTALYWYRQSLGQGLEFLIYFQGNSAPDKSGLPSDRFSAERTGGSVSTLTIQRTQQEDSAVYLCASSLKGSIFSYEQYFGPGTRLTVT.

This clonotype turned up a few times. V is TRBV29-1 and J is TRBJ2-1, with TRBD1 matching 8 bases. Germline values: CDR1 SQVTM, CDR2 ANQGSEA. V lost 0 bases and J lost 5; bases outside the gene matches: 6. This CDR3 comprises 15 residues. CDR3 sequence reads: CSVEDRGQGNNEQFF. The CDR3 DNA follows: TGCAGCGTTGAAGATCGAGGACAGGGTAACAATGAGCAGTTCTTC.

In this sample, this clonotype turned up a few times. The V call is TRBV7-2, the J call TRBJ2-7; D might be TRBD1 (5 bases). Trimming pared 4 bases from V and 3 bases from J, leaving 16 bases between. The CDR3 is 15 amino acids. The germline V gene has CDR1 SGHTA and CDR2 FQGNSA. Here the CDR3 DNA reads TGTGCCAGCAGCTCGAAGGGGCAGGGTCTCTACGAGCAGTACTTC. Protein sequence: CASSSKGQGLYEQYF.

This clonotype was seen only a few times. V and J are TRBV7-3 and TRBJ1-1; D gene unclear. V lost 0 bases to trimming and J lost 2 bases, with 10 bases between them. CDR3 length: 15 amino acids. CDR1 SGHTA and CDR2 FQGTGA come from the germline V gene. The CDR3 is CASSLTAGLNTEAFF. In DNA form, the CDR3 reads TGTGCCAGCAGCTTAACGGCAGGTCTTAACACTGAAGCTTTCTTT.

This clonotype showed up just a few times. This chain connects TRBV7-4 to TRBJ2-2, with D hard to call. Germline loops: CDR1 SGHVT, CDR2 SQSDAQ. The CDR3 consists of 12 residues. The V gene lost 11 bases and the J gene lost 1 base, with 8 bases spanning the gap. CDR3 amino acids: CACLKNTGELFF. DNA of the CDR3: TGTGCCTGTCTAAAGAACACCGGGGAGCTGTTTTTT. The variable domain in full, with the rest retrieved from reference TRBV7-4 and TRBJ2-2, is GAGVSQSPRYKVAKRGRDVALRCDSISGHVTLYWYRQTLGQGSEVLTYSQSDAQRDKSGRPSGRFSAERPERSVSTLKIQRTEQGDSAVYLCACLKNTGELFFGEGSRLTVL.

This rearrangement joins TRBV4-3 to TRBJ2-2; D unresolved. Germline V CDR1 and CDR2: LGHNA, YSLEER. The length of the CDR3 is 15 residues. The germline V and J ends were trimmed by 0 bases and 7 bases, with 12 bases remaining between them. The CDR3: CASSQDAPGGGELFF. CDR3 sequence (DNA): TGCGCCAGCAGCCAAGATGCTCCGGGTGGCGGGGAGCTGTTTTTT.

This clonotype was seen a few times. The chain recombines TRBV7-3 with TRBJ2-1, with 9 bases lining up with TRBD2. V shed 5 bases and J 4 bases; nucleotides not matched to a gene: 12. The CDR3 is 17 residues long. Per the germline V gene, CDR1 is SGHTA and CDR2 is FQGTGA. CDR3 DNA sequence: TGTGCCAGCAGCCGATTTGGGGGCGGGGGGGTTTACAATGAGCAGTTCTTC. It codes for CASSRFGGGGVYNEQFF. Together with reference TRBV7-3 and TRBJ2-1, the CDR3 gives the full variable domain: GAGVSQTPSNKVTEKGKYVELRCDPISGHTALYWYRQSLGQGPEFLIYFQGTGAADDSGLPNDRFFAVRPEGSVSTLKIQRTERGDSAVYLCASSRFGGGGVYNEQFFGPGTRLTVL.